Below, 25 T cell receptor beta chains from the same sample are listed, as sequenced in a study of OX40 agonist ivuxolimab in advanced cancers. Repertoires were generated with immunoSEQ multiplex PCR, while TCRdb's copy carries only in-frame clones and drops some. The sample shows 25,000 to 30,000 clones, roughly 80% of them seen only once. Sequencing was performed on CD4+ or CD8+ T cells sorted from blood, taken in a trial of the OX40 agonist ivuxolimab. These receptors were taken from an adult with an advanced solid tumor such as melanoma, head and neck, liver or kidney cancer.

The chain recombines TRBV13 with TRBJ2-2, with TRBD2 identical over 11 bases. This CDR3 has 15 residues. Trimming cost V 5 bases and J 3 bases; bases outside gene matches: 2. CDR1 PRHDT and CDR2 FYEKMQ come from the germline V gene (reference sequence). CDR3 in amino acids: CASSQGLADTGELFF. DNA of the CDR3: TGTGCCAGCAGCCAGGGACTAGCGGACACCGGGGAGCTGTTTTTT.

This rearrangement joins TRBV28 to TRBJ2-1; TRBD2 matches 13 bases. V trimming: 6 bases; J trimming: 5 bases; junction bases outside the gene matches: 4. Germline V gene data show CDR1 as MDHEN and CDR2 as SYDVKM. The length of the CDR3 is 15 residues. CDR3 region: CASRIGTSGNNEQFF. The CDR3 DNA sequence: TGTGCCAGCAGGATCGGGACTAGCGGGAACAATGAGCAGTTCTTC.

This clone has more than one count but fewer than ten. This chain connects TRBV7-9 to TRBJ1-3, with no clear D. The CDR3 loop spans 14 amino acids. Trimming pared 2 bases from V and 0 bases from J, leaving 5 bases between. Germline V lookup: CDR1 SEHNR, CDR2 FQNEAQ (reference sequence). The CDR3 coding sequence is TGTGCCAGCAGCTTATCGCACTCTGGAAACACCATATATTTT. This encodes CASSLSHSGNTIYF. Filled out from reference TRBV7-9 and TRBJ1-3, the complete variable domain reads DTGVSQNPRHKITKRGQNVTFRCDPISEHNRLYWYRQTLGQGPEFLTYFQNEAQLEKSRLLSDRFSAERPKGSFSTLEIQRTEQGDSAMYLCASSLSHSGNTIYFGEGSWLTVV.

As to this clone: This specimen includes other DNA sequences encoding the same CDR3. The CDR3 bases are TGCGCCAGCAGCTTGACCTGGGTTTGCGGGTGTGGCTACACCTTC. This gives the protein CASSLTWVCGCGYTF. The genes are TRBV5-1 and TRBJ1-2, with D hard to call. V lost 1 base to trimming and J lost 7 bases, with 17 bases between them. Germline assignment: CDR1 SGHRS and CDR2 YFSETQ. The CDR3 runs 15 residues.

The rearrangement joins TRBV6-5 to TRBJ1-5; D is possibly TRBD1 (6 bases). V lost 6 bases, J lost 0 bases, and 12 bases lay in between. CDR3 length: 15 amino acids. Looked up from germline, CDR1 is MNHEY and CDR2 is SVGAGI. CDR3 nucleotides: TGTGCCAGCAGGCCGGGACAATATAGCAATCAGCCCCAGCATTTT. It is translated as CASRPGQYSNQPQHF.

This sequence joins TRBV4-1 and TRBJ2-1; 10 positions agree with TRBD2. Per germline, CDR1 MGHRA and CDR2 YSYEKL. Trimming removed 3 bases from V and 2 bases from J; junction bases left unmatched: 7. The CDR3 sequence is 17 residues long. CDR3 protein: CASSQWTSGTTYNEQFF. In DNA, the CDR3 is TGCGCCAGCAGCCAGTGGACTAGCGGTACTACCTACAATGAGCAGTTCTTC.

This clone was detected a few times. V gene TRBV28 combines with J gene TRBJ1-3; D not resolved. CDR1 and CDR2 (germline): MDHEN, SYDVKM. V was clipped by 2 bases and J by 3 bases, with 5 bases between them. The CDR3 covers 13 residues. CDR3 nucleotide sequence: TGTGCCAGCAGTTTACTTTTTGGAAACACCATATATTTT. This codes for CASSLLFGNTIYF.

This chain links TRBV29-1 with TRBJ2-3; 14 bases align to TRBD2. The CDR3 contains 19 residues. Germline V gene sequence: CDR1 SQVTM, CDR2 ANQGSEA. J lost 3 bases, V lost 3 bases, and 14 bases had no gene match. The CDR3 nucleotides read TGCAGCGTTGACGACAGGGGAGGACTAGCGGGAGGCGAGACAGATACGCAGTATTTT. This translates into CSVDDRGGLAGGETDTQYF.

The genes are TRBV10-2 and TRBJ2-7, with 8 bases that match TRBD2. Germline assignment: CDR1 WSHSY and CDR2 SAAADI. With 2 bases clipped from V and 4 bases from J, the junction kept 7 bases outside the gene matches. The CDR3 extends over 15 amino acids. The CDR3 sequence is CASSEGTSSSYEQYF. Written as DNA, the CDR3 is TGCGCCAGCAGTGAGGGGACTAGTTCATCATACGAGCAGTACTTC.

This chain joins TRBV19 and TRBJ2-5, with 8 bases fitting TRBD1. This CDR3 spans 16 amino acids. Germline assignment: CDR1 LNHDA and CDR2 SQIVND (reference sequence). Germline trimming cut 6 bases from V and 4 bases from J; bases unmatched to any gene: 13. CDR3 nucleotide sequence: TGTGCCAGTAGCAAGACAACAGCAGGGGGCCGAGAGACCCAGTACTTC. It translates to CASSKTTAGGRETQYF.

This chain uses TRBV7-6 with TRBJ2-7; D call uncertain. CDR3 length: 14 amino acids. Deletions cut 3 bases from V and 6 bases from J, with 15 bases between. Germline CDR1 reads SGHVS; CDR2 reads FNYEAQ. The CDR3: CASSLQPQSAEQYF. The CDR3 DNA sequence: TGTGCCAGCAGCTTGCAGCCTCAGTCGGCCGAGCAGTACTTC.

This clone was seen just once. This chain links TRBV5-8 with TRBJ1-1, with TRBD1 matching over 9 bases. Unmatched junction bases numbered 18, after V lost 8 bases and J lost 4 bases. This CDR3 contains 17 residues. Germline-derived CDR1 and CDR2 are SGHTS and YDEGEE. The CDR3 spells CARTDLFSYRGPTEAFF. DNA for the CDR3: TGTGCCAGAACCGACTTGTTTTCATACAGGGGGCCCACTGAAGCTTTCTTT.

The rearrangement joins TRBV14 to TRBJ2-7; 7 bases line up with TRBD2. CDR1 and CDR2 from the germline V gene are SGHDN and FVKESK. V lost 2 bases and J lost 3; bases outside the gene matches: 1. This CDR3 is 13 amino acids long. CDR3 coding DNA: TGTGCCAGCAGCCAACGGACTAGCTACGAGCAGTACTTC. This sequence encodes CASSQRTSYEQYF.

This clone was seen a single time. CDR3 bases: TGTGCCAGCAGCTTTTACGGGACAGGGTGGGGAGAGACCCAGTACTTC. Translating it yields CASSFYGTGWGETQYF. V usage is TRBV11-2 and J usage is TRBJ2-5; the match to TRBD1 covers 9 bases. Losses at the gene ends were 3 bases for V and 4 bases for J; bases not matched to a gene: 9. The CDR3 runs to 16 residues. CDR1 is SGHAT, CDR2 FQNNGV, per germline.

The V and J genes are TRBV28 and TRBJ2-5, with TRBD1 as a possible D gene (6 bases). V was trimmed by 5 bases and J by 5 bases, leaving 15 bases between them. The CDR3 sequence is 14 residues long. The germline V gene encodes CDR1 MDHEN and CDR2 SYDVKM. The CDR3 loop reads CASSPPGHRETQYF. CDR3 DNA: TGTGCCAGCAGTCCACCGGGACACCGGGAGACCCAGTACTTC.

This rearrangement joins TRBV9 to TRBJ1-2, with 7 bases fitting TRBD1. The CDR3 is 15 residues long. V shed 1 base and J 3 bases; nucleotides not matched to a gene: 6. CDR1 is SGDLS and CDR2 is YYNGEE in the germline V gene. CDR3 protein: CASSVSTGPHYGYTF. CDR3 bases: TGTGCCAGCAGCGTATCGACAGGGCCCCACTATGGCTACACCTTC.

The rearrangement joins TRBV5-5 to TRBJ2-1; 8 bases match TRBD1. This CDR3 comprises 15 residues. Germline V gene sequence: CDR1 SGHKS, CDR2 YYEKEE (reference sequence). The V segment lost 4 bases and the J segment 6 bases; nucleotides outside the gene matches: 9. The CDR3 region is CASSHSGQGGNEQFF. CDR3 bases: TGTGCCAGCAGCCACTCCGGACAGGGCGGCAATGAGCAGTTCTTC.

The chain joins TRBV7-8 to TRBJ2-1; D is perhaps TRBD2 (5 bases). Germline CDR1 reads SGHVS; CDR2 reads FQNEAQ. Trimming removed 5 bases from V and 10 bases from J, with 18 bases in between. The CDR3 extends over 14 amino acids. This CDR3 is CASSPQVKGLEQFF. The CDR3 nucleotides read TGTGCCAGCAGCCCACAAGTTAAAGGACTGGAGCAGTTCTTC.

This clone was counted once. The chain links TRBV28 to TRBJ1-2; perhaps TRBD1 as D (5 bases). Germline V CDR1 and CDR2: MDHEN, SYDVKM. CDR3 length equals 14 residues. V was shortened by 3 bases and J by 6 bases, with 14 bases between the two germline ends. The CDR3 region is CASSFWQGLDGYTF. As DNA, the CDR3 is TGTGCCAGCAGTTTTTGGCAGGGATTGGATGGCTACACCTTC.

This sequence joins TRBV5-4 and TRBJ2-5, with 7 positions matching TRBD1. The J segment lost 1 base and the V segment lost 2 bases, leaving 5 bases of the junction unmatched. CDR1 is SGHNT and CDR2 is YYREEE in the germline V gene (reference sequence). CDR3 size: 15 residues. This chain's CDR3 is CASSLLQGIQETQYF. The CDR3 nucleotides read TGTGCCAGCAGCTTACTACAGGGGATCCAAGAGACCCAGTACTTC.

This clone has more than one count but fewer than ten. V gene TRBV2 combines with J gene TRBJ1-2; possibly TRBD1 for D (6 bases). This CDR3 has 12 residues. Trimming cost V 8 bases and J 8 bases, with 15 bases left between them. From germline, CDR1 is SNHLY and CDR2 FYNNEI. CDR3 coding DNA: TGTGCCAGCGCGTGGGGGGCATCAGGCTACACCTTC. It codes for CASAWGASGYTF.

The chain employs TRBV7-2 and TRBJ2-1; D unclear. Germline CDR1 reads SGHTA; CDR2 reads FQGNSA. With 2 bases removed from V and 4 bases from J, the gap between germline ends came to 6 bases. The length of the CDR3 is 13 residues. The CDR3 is CASSLMGYNEQFF. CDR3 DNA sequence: TGTGCCAGCAGCTTAATGGGGTACAATGAGCAGTTCTTC.

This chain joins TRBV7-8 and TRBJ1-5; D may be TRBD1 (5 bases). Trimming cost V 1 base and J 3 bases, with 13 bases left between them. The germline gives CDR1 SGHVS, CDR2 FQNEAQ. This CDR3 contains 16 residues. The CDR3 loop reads CASSLEHRGINQPQHF. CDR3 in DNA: TGTGCCAGCAGCTTAGAGCATCGGGGCATCAATCAGCCCCAGCATTTT. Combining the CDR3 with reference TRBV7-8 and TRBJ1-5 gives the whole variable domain GAGVSQSPRYKVAKRGQDVALRCDPISGHVSLFWYQQALGQGPEFLTYFQNEAQLDKSGLPSDRFFAERPEGSVSTLKIQRTQQEDSAVYLCASSLEHRGINQPQHFGDGTRLSIL.

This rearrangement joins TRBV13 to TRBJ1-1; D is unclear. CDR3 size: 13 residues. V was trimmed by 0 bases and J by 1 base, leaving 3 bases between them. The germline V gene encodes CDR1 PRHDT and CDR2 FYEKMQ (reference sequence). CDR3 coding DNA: TGTGCCAGCAGCTTAGGCGGGAACACTGAAGCTTTCTTT. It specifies CASSLGGNTEAFF.

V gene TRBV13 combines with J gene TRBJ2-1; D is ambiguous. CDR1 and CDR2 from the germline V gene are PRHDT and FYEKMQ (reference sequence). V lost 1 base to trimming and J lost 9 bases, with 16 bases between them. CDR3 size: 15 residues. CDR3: CASSLAVESWGEQFF. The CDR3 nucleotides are TGTGCCAGCAGCTTAGCGGTCGAGTCCTGGGGTGAGCAGTTCTTC.